The clone carrying this T cell receptor beta chain has a handful of counts. Its target is unknown. The CDR3 has 14 residues. J gave up 4 bases and V 7 bases, and 5 bases lay outside the gene matches. In germline, CDR1 is LNHDA, CDR2 SQIVND (reference sequence). Clones were read by immunoSEQ multiplex PCR, and TCRdb kept only the in-frame ones, dropping some. Of about 660,000 clones detected, 74% appear once; the ten largest clones hold roughly 1.7%. These data come from a study of shared clonotypes between healthy human individuals. Study-level points and caveats: Relative to memory subsets, naive subsets generally showed larger estimated richness.

The chain carries TRBV19 and TRBJ2-7; 12 nucleotides agree with TRBD2. The receptor was isolated from a woman under 40 in good health. Sequencing used memory CD4+ T cells sorted from blood. Regarding subset: CD45RA-negative fraction. Written as DNA, the CDR3 is TGTGCCAGTAAATCGACTAGCGGGAGATACGAGCAGTACTTC. This sequence encodes CASKSTSGRYEQYF.